A selection of T cell receptor beta chains follows, all from one sample in a study of T cell responses to AZD1222 COVID-19 vaccine. Sequencing was performed with immunoSEQ multiplex PCR; in TCRdb, only in-frame clones are kept and a portion is missing. The sample carries under 95,000 clones, approximately 85% recorded once. The material was peripheral blood, obtained 28 days after the second AZD1222 dose. The receptors stem from an adult who received the AZD1222 COVID-19 vaccine. CDR3s include the opening cysteine and the closing phenylalanine or tryptophan. A D gene is named only where the DNA matches it firmly. The size entry is marked missing in some rows and otherwise reads once, few, many or a size class.

cdr3_length	v_call	clone_size	j_call	d_call	cdr3_aa	cdr3_nt
14	TRBV5-1	NA	TRBJ2-7	TRBD1	CASSLQGLSYEQYF	TGCGCCAGCAGTCTACAGGGGCTCTCCTACGAGCAGTACTTC
14	TRBV10-2	NA	TRBJ2-2	TRBD2	CASTGGTSTGELFF	TGCGCCAGCACGGGGGGGACAAGCACCGGGGAGCTGTTTTTT
13	TRBV13	NA	TRBJ1-1	NA	CASSFGPNTEAFF	TGTGCCAGCAGCTTCGGTCCGAACACTGAAGCTTTCTTT
14	TRBV7-8	NA	TRBJ1-6	NA	CASSFTQGRSPLHF	TGTGCCAGCAGCTTTACCCAGGGAAGGTCACCCCTCCACTTT
14	TRBV7-9	NA	TRBJ2-1	NA	CASRARETRVEQFF	TGTGCCAGCAGGGCCAGGGAAACCAGGGTTGAGCAGTTCTTC
14	TRBV19	NA	TRBJ1-2	TRBD1	CASSKDRGRRGYTF	TGTGCCAGTAGTAAGGACAGGGGGCGCCGAGGCTACACCTTC
16	TRBV5-6	NA	TRBJ2-2	TRBD1	CASSLFQGARTGELFF	TGTGCCAGCAGCTTATTTCAGGGGGCGAGGACCGGGGAGCTGTTTTTT
14	TRBV19	NA	TRBJ2-1	NA	CASSKGGSYNEQFF	TGTGCCAGTAGTAAAGGGGGCTCCTACAATGAGCAGTTCTTC
14	TRBV6-2/TRBV6-3	NA	TRBJ1-5	NA	CASSRPQGFEPQHF	TGTGCCAGCAGTCGCCCTCAGGGGTTCGAGCCCCAGCATTTT
12	TRBV11-2	NA	TRBJ1-1	NA	CASSPLEGEAFF	TGTGCCAGCAGCCCCCTAGAGGGGGAAGCTTTCTTT
14	TRBV29-1	NA	TRBJ2-3	TRBD2	CSVRAGPGTDTQYF	TGCAGCGTTCGAGCGGGGCCGGGAACAGATACGCAGTATTTT
14	TRBV5-1	NA	TRBJ1-1	TRBD1	CASRPTGEGTEAFF	TGCGCCAGCAGACCTACAGGGGAGGGCACTGAAGCTTTCTTT
15	TRBV5-5	NA	TRBJ1-1	TRBD1	CASRTGQGARTEAFF	TGTGCCAGCAGAACAGGACAGGGGGCGCGTACTGAAGCTTTCTTT
18	TRBV3-1/TRBV3-2	NA	TRBJ2-4	NA	CASSHRLRGETLKNIQYF	TGTGCCAGCAGCCATAGGTTAAGAGGGGAAACCCTTAAAAACATTCAGTACTTC
14	TRBV19	NA	TRBJ1-1	NA	CASSIIQTNTEAFF	TGTGCCAGTAGTATAATACAGACGAACACTGAAGCTTTCTTT
13	TRBV29-1	NA	TRBJ2-7	NA	CSVEGVGEAEQYF	TGCAGCGTTGAAGGGGTCGGGGAGGCCGAGCAGTACTTC
14	TRBV2	few	TRBJ1-4	NA	CASGSGSLNEKLFF	TGTGCCAGCGGGTCCGGCAGCCTTAATGAAAAACTGTTTTTT
14	TRBV30	NA	TRBJ2-7	TRBD2	CAWRATGGLFVQYF	TGTGCCTGGAGGGCTACGGGGGGGCTATTCGTACAGTACTTC
16	TRBV28	NA	TRBJ2-1	TRBD2	CASSDTTSGGDNEQFF	TGTGCCAGCAGTGACACCACTAGCGGGGGGGACAATGAGCAGTTCTTC
15	TRBV11-2	NA	TRBJ2-3	TRBD1	CASSHDRDMTDTQYF	TGTGCCAGCAGCCACGACAGGGACATGACAGATACGCAGTATTTT
15	TRBV2	NA	TRBJ2-3	TRBD1	CASNQGQAPTDTQYF	TGTGCCAGCAACCAGGGACAGGCCCCCACAGATACGCAGTATTTT
15	TRBV3-1/TRBV3-2	NA	TRBJ1-3	NA	CASSQGYSSGNTIYF	TGTGCCAGCAGCCAGGGTTATTCCTCTGGAAACACCATATATTTT
14	TRBV6-5	NA	TRBJ2-7	NA	CASPKAEGSYEQYF	TGTGCCAGCCCTAAGGCGGAGGGGTCCTACGAGCAGTACTTC
14	TRBV20-1	NA	TRBJ1-1	NA	CSASRQLVHTEAFF	TGCAGTGCTAGTCGACAGCTTGTACACACTGAAGCTTTCTTT
14	TRBV3-1/TRBV3-2	NA	TRBJ1-6	NA	CASSQQLYNSPLHF	TGTGCCAGCAGCCAACAACTCTATAATTCACCCCTCCACTTT
15	TRBV24-1	NA	TRBJ2-1	TRBD1	CATSEPNTGADEQFF	TGTGCCACCAGTGAGCCAAATACAGGGGCCGACGAGCAGTTCTTC
16	TRBV11-2	NA	TRBJ2-1	NA	CASSLETISSYNEQFF	TGTGCCAGCAGCTTAGAGACTATTTCTAGCTACAATGAGCAGTTCTTC
13	TRBV27	NA	TRBJ1-3	NA	CASSSRQGNTIYF	TGTGCCAGCAGTTCCAGACAAGGAAACACCATATATTTT
15	TRBV7-6	NA	TRBJ2-2	NA	CASTRGERQTGELFF	TGTGCCAGCACCCGTGGAGAACGGCAGACCGGGGAGCTGTTTTTT
14	TRBV27	NA	TRBJ1-1	NA	CASIEDPGGAEAFF	TGTGCCAGCATTGAGGACCCGGGGGGGGCTGAAGCTTTCTTT
14	TRBV2	NA	TRBJ1-4	NA	CASTLWGWDEKLFF	TGTGCCAGCACCTTGTGGGGGTGGGATGAAAAACTGTTTTTT
14	TRBV4-2	once	TRBJ1-1	NA	CASSQVLRNTEAFF	TGTGCCAGCAGCCAAGTCCTGAGGAACACTGAAGCTTTCTTT
18	TRBV10-3	once	TRBJ2-1	TRBD2	CAISDIGLAGDSYNEQFF	TGTGCCATCAGTGATATAGGACTAGCGGGGGACTCCTACAATGAGCAGTTCTTC
16	TRBV15	NA	TRBJ1-5	NA	CATSRDLSSQNQPQHF	TGTGCCACCAGCAGAGATCTAAGCAGCCAAAATCAGCCCCAGCATTTT
15	TRBV19	NA	TRBJ1-1	NA	CASTAATFMNTEAFF	TGTGCCAGTACAGCGGCAACTTTTATGAACACTGAAGCTTTCTTT